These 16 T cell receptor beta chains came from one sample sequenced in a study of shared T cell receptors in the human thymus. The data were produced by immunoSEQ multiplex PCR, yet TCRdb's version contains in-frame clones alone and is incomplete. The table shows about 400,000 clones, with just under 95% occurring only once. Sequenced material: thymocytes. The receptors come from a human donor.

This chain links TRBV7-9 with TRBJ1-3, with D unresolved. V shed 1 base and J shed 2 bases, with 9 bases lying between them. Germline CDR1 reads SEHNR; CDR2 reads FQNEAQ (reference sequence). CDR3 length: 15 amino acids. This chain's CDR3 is CASSLEGSTGNTIYF. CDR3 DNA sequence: TGTGCCAGCAGCTTAGAGGGTTCCACTGGAAACACCATATATTTT.

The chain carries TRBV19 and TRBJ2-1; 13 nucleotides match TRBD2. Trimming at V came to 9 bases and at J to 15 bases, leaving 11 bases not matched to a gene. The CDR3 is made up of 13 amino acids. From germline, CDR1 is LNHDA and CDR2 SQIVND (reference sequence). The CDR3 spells CASRTGLAGDRFF. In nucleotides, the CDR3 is TGTGCCAGCCGTACTGGACTAGCGGGAGATCGGTTCTTC.

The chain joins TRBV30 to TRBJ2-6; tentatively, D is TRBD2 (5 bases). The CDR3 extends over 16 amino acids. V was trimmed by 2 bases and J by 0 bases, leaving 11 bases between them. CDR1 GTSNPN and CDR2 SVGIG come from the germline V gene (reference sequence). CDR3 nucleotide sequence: TGTGCCTGGAGTTGTCGGGGAATCTCTGGGGCCAACGTCCTGACTTTC. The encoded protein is CAWSCRGISGANVLTF. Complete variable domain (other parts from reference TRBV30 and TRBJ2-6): SQTIHQWPATLVQPVGSPLSLECTVEGTSNPNLYWYRQAAGRGLQLLFYSVGIGQISSEVPQNLSASRPQDRQFILSSKKLLLSDSGFYLCAWSCRGISGANVLTFGAGSRLTVL.

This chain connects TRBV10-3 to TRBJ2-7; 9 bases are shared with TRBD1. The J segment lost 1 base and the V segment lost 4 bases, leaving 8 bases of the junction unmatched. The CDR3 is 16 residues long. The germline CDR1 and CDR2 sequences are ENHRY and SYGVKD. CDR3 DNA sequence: TGTGCCATCAGTGGACGGGACAGGGAATCTTCCTACGAGCAGTACTTC. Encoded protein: CAISGRDRESSYEQYF.

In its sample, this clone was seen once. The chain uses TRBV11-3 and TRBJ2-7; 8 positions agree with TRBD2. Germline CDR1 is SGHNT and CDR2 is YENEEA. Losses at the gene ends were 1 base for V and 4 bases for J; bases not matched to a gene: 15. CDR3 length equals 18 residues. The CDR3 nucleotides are TGTGCCAGCAGCTTAGGGGTAGTACGGGAGGGCCCTCGGTACGAGCAGTACTTC. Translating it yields CASSLGVVREGPRYEQYF. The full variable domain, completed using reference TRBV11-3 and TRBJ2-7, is EAGVVQSPRYKIIEKKQPVAFWCNPISGHNTLYWYLQNLGQGPELLIRYENEEAVDDSQLPKDRFSAERLKGVDSTLKIQPAELGDSAVYLCASSLGVVREGPRYEQYFGPGTRLTVT.

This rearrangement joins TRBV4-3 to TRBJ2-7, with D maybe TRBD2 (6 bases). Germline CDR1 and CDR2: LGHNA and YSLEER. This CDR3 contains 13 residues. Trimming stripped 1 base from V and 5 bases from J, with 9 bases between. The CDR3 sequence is CASSQVGGHEQYF. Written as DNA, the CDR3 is TGCGCCAGCAGCCAAGTCGGGGGTCACGAGCAGTACTTC.

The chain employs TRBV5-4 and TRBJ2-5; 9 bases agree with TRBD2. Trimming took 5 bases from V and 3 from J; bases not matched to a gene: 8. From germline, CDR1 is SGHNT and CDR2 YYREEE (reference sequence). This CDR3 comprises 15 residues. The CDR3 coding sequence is TGTGCCAGCAGAGGGCCTGGCGGGAGGGAAGAGACCCAGTACTTC. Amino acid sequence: CASRGPGGREETQYF.

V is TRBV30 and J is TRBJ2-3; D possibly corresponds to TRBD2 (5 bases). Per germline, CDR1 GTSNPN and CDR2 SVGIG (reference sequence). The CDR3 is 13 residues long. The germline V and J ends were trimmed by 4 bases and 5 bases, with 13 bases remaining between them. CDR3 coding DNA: TGTGCCTGGATAAGGGAGATAGGAGATACGCAGTATTTT. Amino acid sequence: CAWIREIGDTQYF.

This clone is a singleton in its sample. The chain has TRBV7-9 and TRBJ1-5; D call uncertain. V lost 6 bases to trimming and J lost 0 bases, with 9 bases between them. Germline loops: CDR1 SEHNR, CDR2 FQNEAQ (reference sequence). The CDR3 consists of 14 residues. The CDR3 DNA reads TGTGCCAGCAGTTCATCCATTAGCAATCAGCCCCAGCATTTT. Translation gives CASSSSISNQPQHF.

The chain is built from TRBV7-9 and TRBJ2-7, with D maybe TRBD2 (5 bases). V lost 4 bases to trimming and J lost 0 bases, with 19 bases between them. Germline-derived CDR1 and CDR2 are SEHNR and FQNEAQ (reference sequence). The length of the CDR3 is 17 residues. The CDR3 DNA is TGTGCCAGCAGCTCCTACTGGACGAGCGGAAGCTCCTACGAGCAGTACTTC. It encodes CASSSYWTSGSSYEQYF. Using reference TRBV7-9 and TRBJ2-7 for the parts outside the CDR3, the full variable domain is DTGVSQNPRHKITKRGQNVTFRCDPISEHNRLYWYRQTLGQGPEFLTYFQNEAQLEKSRLLSDRFSAERPKGSFSTLEIQRTEQGDSAMYLCASSSYWTSGSSYEQYFGPGTRLTVT.

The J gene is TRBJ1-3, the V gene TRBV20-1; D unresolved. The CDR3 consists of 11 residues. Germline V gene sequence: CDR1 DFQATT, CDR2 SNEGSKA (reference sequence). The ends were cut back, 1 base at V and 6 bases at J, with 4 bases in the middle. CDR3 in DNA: TGCAGTGCTAGAGGTGAAAACACCATATATTTT. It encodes CSARGENTIYF.

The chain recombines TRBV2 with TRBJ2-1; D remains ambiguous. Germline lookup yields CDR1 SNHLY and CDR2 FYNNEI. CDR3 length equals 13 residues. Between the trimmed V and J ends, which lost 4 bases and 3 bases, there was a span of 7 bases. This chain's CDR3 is CASSVVSYNEQFF. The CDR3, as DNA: TGTGCCAGCAGTGTGGTCAGCTACAATGAGCAGTTCTTC.

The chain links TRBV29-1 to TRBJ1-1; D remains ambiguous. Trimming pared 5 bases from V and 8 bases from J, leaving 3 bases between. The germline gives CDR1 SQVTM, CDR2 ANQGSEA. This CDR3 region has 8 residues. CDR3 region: CSVSEAFF. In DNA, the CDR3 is TGCAGCGTTTCGGAAGCTTTCTTT.

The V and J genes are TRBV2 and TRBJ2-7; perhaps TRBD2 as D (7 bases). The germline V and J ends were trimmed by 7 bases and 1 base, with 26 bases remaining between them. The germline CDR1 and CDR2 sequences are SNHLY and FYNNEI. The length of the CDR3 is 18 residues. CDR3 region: CASNPPLVGGRRSYEQYF. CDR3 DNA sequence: TGTGCCAGCAATCCCCCCTTGGTCGGGGGGCGCAGATCCTACGAGCAGTACTTC.

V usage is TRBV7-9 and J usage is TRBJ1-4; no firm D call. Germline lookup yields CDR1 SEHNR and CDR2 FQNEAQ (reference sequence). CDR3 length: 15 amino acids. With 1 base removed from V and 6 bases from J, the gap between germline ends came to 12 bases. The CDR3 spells CASSLGKGRDEKLFF. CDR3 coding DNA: TGTGCCAGCAGCTTAGGTAAAGGGCGGGATGAAAAACTGTTTTTT. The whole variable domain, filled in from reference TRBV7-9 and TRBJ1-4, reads DTGVSQNPRHKITKRGQNVTFRCDPISEHNRLYWYRQTLGQGPEFLTYFQNEAQLEKSRLLSDRFSAERPKGSFSTLEIQRTEQGDSAMYLCASSLGKGRDEKLFFGSGTQLSVL.

The CDR3, as DNA: TGTGCCAGCAGCGGGGCGGTGGCTAACTATGGCTACACCTTC. Translated, it gives CASSGAVANYGYTF. This chain joins TRBV5-4 and TRBJ1-2; tentatively, D is TRBD1 (5 bases). This CDR3 is 14 amino acids long. The germline V and J ends were trimmed by 4 bases and 0 bases, with 10 bases remaining between them. CDR1 is SGHNT, CDR2 YYREEE, per germline (reference sequence).